A single sample gave rise to the 18 T cell receptor beta chains below, sequenced in a study of blood T cells in healthy people across ages. Next came a second PCR, run for about 7 to 11 cycles, which used a sample-barcoded 5' primer along with a J-beta primer mix. TCRdb recomputed calls from the 5' RACE reads with MiXCR, one row per CDR3 protein. The repertoire consists of about 1.5 million distinct CDR3 sequences, with approximately 43% occurring once and the leading ten covering around 4%. The sample taken for sequencing was blood. Receptors originate from a woman aged 18-29 years in good health.

Worth noting for this clonotype: Mismatch with germline at one junction end may stem from a read error. The chain couples TRBV6-5 to TRBJ1-1; possibly TRBD1 for D (6 bases). The CDR3 covers 13 residues. CDR1 and CDR2 from the germline V gene are MNHEY and SVGAGI. CDR3 loop: CASSDSGGTEVFF. The CDR3 bases are TGTGCCAGCAGTGACTCGGGGGGCACTGAAGTTTTCTTT.

Turning to this clonotype: As the CDR3 is not closed by the conserved phenylalanine or tryptophan, this likely results from a read error. The gene calls are TRBV11-2 and TRBJ2-3; D is uncertain. V lost 2 bases, J lost 3 bases, and 3 bases lay in between. CDR1 and CDR2 from the germline V gene are SGHAT and FQNNGV. This CDR3 contains 12 residues. The CDR3 reads CASSLNTDTQYS. In DNA, the CDR3 is TGTGCCAGCAGCTTAAATACAGATACGCAGTATTCT.

This clonotype has more than one count but fewer than ten. V usage is TRBV20-1 and J usage is TRBJ2-5; 7 bases agree with TRBD2. The J call is doubtful: the DNA matches TRBJ2-7 better. The CDR3 is 15 amino acids. Germline CDR1 reads DFQATT; CDR2 reads SNEGSKA (reference sequence). The CDR3 DNA sequence: TGCAGTGCTAGAGATCGGGTCCGGGGGGATTACGAGCAGTACTTC. This gives the protein CSARDRVRGDYEQYF.

The genes are TRBV11-3 and TRBJ2-3, with D unclear. CDR1 SGHNT and CDR2 YENEEA come from the germline V gene. The CDR3 length is 13 residues. V lost 4 bases and J lost 4, with 9 bases in between. The CDR3 is CASSCLAADTQYF. The CDR3 bases are TGTGCCAGCAGCTGCTTAGCTGCAGATACGCAGTATTTT.

This chain links TRBV20-1 with TRBJ1-5, with 7 nucleotides matching TRBD1. The J segment lost 3 bases and the V segment lost 5 bases, leaving 10 bases of the junction unmatched. From germline, CDR1 is DFQATT and CDR2 SNEGSKA (reference sequence). CDR3 size: 15 residues. CDR3 loop: CSARLTGIFNQPQHF. DNA of the CDR3: TGCAGTGCTCGATTGACAGGGATTTTCAATCAGCCCCAGCATTTT.

This chain joins TRBV2 and TRBJ1-4; D call uncertain. The germline CDR1 and CDR2 sequences are SNHLY and FYNNEI. CDR3 length equals 14 residues. V lost 4 bases, J lost 5 bases, and 11 bases lay in between. The CDR3 is CASSGLTANEKLFF. CDR3 DNA: TGTGCCAGCAGTGGACTAACAGCGAATGAAAAACTGTTTTTT. Filled out from reference TRBV2 and TRBJ1-4, the complete variable domain reads EPEVTQTPSHQVTQMGQEVILRCVPISNHLYFYWYRQILGQKVEFLVSFYNNEISEKSEIFDDQFSVERPDGSNFTLKIRSTKLEDSAMYFCASSGLTANEKLFFGSGTQLSVL.

The chain recombines TRBV6-5 with TRBJ2-2; D unresolved. Trimming shortened V by 4 bases and J by 2 bases, and 11 bases separated the two germline ends. The CDR3 sequence is 15 residues long. CDR1 is MNHEY, CDR2 SVGAGI, per germline. This CDR3 is CASSFDLLNTGELFF. Written as DNA, the CDR3 is TGTGCCAGCAGTTTCGACTTACTAAACACCGGGGAGCTGTTTTTT.

Only a few counts were recorded for this clonotype. The chain employs TRBV4-1 and TRBJ2-1, with TRBD2 matching over 11 bases. The trim removed 4 bases at V and 7 bases at J, leaving 9 bases unmatched. Germline V gene lookup returns CDR1 MGHRA and CDR2 YSYEKL. This CDR3 has 16 amino acids. CDR3 amino acids: CASSPRTSGRFNEQFF. The CDR3 DNA reads TGCGCCAGCAGCCCCCGGACTAGCGGGCGATTTAATGAGCAGTTCTTC.

In this sample, this clonotype turned up a few times. V gene TRBV5-1 combines with J gene TRBJ2-3; 10 nucleotides match TRBD1. This CDR3 has 18 amino acids. Germline CDR1 and CDR2: SGHRS and YFSETQ. V was clipped by 1 base and J by 6 bases; unmatched bases: 14. CDR3: CASSLRRGGQGPSDTQYF. CDR3 coding DNA: TGCGCCAGCAGCTTGCGTCGAGGGGGACAGGGGCCTTCTGATACGCAGTATTTT.

The gene calls are TRBV3-1 and TRBJ2-7, with no clear D. The CDR3 spans 14 residues. Germline CDR1 reads LGHDT; CDR2 reads YNNKEL (reference sequence). Trimming removed 0 bases from V and 2 bases from J, with 8 bases in between. This CDR3 reads CASSQEIHPYEQYF. In nucleotides, the CDR3 is TGTGCCAGCAGCCAAGAAATTCACCCCTACGAGCAGTACTTC.

This clonotype was observed at least ten times. The chain joins TRBV11-2 to TRBJ2-4; the match to TRBD1 covers 10 bases. CDR3 length: 15 residues. The germline V gene has CDR1 SGHAT and CDR2 FQNNGV. V dropped 5 bases and J dropped 7; count of bases not matched to a gene: 8. CDR3 loop: CASSQGLDRGNIQYF. The CDR3 region has the DNA TGTGCCAGCAGCCAGGGGTTGGACAGGGGGAACATTCAGTACTTC.

This clonotype was seen many times. The V gene is TRBV7-2, the J gene TRBJ2-2; possibly TRBD1 or TRBD2 for D (5 bases each). The CDR3 length is 14 residues. Trimming shortened V by 3 bases and J by 2 bases, and 7 bases separated the two germline ends. Germline V lookup: CDR1 SGHTA, CDR2 FQGNSA. CDR3 coding DNA: TGTGCCAGCAGCTTTGGGGGTAACACCGGGGAGCTGTTTTTT. Protein sequence: CASSFGGNTGELFF.

This clonotype was counted a few times. V usage is TRBV10-3 and J usage is TRBJ2-1, with 7 bases that match TRBD1. This CDR3 region has 15 residues. Germline assignment: CDR1 ENHRY and CDR2 SYGVKD. J gave up 8 bases and V 6 bases, and 13 bases lay outside the gene matches. The CDR3 loop is CAIRQVGGRWDEQFF. The CDR3 DNA reads TGTGCCATCAGGCAGGTAGGGGGCCGTTGGGATGAGCAGTTCTTC.

This clonotype was observed a few times. The chain carries TRBV11-2 and TRBJ2-3; 8 bases align to TRBD2. The V and J ends lost 0 bases and 5 bases, in that order; junction bases with no gene match: 4. The CDR3 runs to 15 residues. Germline V CDR1 and CDR2: SGHAT, FQNNGV. CDR3 sequence reads: CASSLDGGAQDTQYF. CDR3 bases: TGTGCCAGCAGCTTAGACGGGGGGGCCCAAGATACGCAGTATTTT. Combining the CDR3 with reference TRBV11-2 and TRBJ2-3 gives the whole variable domain EAGVAQSPRYKIIEKRQSVAFWCNPISGHATLYWYQQILGQGPKLLIQFQNNGVVDDSQLPKDRFSAERLKGVDSTLKIQPAKLEDSAVYLCASSLDGGAQDTQYFGPGTRLTVL.

V usage is TRBV5-1 and J usage is TRBJ2-1; D assignment may be TRBD1 or TRBD2 (5 bases each). V gave up 5 bases and J gave up 8 bases, with 23 bases separating them. This CDR3 spans 16 amino acids. Germline-derived CDR1 and CDR2 are SGHRS and YFSETQ. The CDR3 spells CASRGTSTWRFHEQFF. The CDR3 nucleotides read TGCGCCAGCAGGGGGACCTCAACTTGGCGCTTCCATGAGCAGTTCTTC.

J is TRBJ2-3 and V is TRBV7-8; a weak D match, TRBD2 (6 bases). V lost 2 bases, J lost 6 bases, and 15 bases lay in between. Germline CDR1 is SGHVS and CDR2 is FQNEAQ. This CDR3 spans 15 amino acids. Here the CDR3 DNA reads TGTGCCAGCAGCTTATATGCGGGACCCGCGGATACGCAGTATTTT. Protein product: CASSLYAGPADTQYF.

The chain employs TRBV4-3 and TRBJ1-1; 7 bases are shared with TRBD1. Germline-derived CDR1 and CDR2 are LGHNA and YSLEER. The V segment lost 6 bases and the J segment 5 bases; nucleotides outside the gene matches: 6. CDR3 length: 13 amino acids. The CDR3 sequence is CASRDRVGTEAFF. The CDR3 nucleotides read TGCGCCAGCAGAGACAGGGTTGGGACTGAAGCTTTCTTT.

This clonotype was picked up one time. This chain uses TRBV10-3 with TRBJ2-3; TRBD1 matches at 7 bases. The ends lost 4 bases at V and 1 base at J; junction bases unmatched: 5. The CDR3 is 15 residues long. CDR1 is ENHRY, CDR2 SYGVKD, per germline. The CDR3: CAISGGQTRTDTQYF. DNA of the CDR3: TGTGCCATCAGTGGGGGACAGACTCGCACAGATACGCAGTATTTT.